The rows below give T cell receptor beta chains drawn from one sample of a study of CD8 T cells in ankylosing spondylitis. MiXCR, run by TCRdb on the 5' RACE reads, gives a single entry per CDR3 protein. Seen here are under 950,000 distinct CDR3 sequences, around a fifth observed once, and the top ten hold 15% to 20%. Sequenced input: blood, either unsorted or a sorted T cell fraction (not recorded which). The receptors shown here come from a male donor with ankylosing spondylitis. The CDR3 runs from the conserved cysteine through the conserved F or W. The D gene is left open where the match is weak. A clone size is listed for some rows: how often the clone was seen (once, few, many), or a class if it is expanded.

TRBV29-1	TRBJ2-7	-	few	TGCAGCGTTGGGGCTGGTAGCGAGCAGTACTTC	CSVGAGSEQYF
TRBV28	TRBJ2-1	-	-	TGTGCCAGCAGTTACAGGGTAGCCAATGAGCAGTTCTTC	CASSYRVANEQFF
TRBV12-3/TRBV12-4	TRBJ1-2	TRBD1	few	TGTGCCAGCAGCAAGATGGACAGGGGGCATGGCTATGGCTACACCTTC	CASSKMDRGHGYGYTF
TRBV7-9	TRBJ2-1	TRBD1	-	TGTGCCAGCAGCTTAGGACAGGGCACGTTCTTC	CASSLGQGTFF
TRBV12-3/TRBV12-4	TRBJ1-5	-	few	TGTGCCAGCAGCGCGGACCGTACGGGTAAACATTTT	CASSADRTGKHF
TRBV6-2/TRBV6-3	TRBJ2-7	-	-	TGTGCCAGCACCCGTCGGCAGCCCTACGAGCAGTACTTC	CASTRRQPYEQYF
TRBV2	TRBJ1-2	-	-	TGTGCCAGCAGTCCCGGGAACTCCGGTGGCTACACCTTC	CASSPGNSGGYTF
TRBV20-1	TRBJ2-1	TRBD2	-	TGCAGCGTCCTGGGACTAGTTCGGGGTCTTGCCAATGAGCAGTTCTTC	CSVLGLVRGLANEQFF
TRBV7-9	TRBJ1-1	-	-	TGTGCCAGCATGGGGTTCCACGTGAACACTGAAGCTTTCTTT	CASMGFHVNTEAFF
TRBV7-8	TRBJ2-7	TRBD2	few	TGTGCCAGCAGCACCTATGGCGGGGGGGCAAGTGAGCAGTACTTC	CASSTYGGGASEQYF
TRBV9	TRBJ2-1	TRBD1	few	TGTGCCAGCAGCACAAACAGGGGCTCGAGGCAGTTCTTC	CASSTNRGSRQFF
TRBV7-9	TRBJ2-2	TRBD2	few	TGTGCCAGCAGCCCCGGGGGGGCTAGGAGCACCGGGGAGCTGTTTTTT	CASSPGGARSTGELFF
TRBV18	TRBJ1-1	TRBD1	-	TGTGCCAGCTCTCGACAGGGGAGGAACACTGAAGCTTTCTTT	CASSRQGRNTEAFF
TRBV20-1	TRBJ1-5	-	-	TGCAGTGCTGTGGCCGCCAGCCTTAGGACTCAGCCCCAGCATTTT	CSAVAASLRTQPQHF
TRBV6-1	TRBJ2-2	-	-	TGTGCCGGGGGCCAGTGGGTCGCCGGGGAGCTGTTTTTT	CAGGQWVAGELFF
TRBV3-1	TRBJ2-2	-	few	TGTGCCAGCAGAAAGGGCGGCAACACCGGGGAGCTGTTTTTT	CASRKGGNTGELFF
TRBV3-1	TRBJ2-1	-	-	TGTGCCAGCAGCCAGGCCCTCGTTGGTGAGCAGTTCTTC	CASSQALVGEQFF
TRBV11-2	TRBJ2-1	TRBD1	-	TGTGCCAGCACTCGGGACAGATCCCACAATGAGCAGTTCTTC	CASTRDRSHNEQFF
TRBV12-3/TRBV12-4	TRBJ1-1	TRBD1	many	TGTGCCAGCAGTCCCCGGGGACAGGGAAGGCCTGAAGCTTTCTTT	CASSPRGQGRPEAFF
TRBV29-1	TRBJ2-7	-	few	TGCAGCGTTGTCAGCCAGCCCTACGAGCAGTACTTC	CSVVSQPYEQYF
TRBV7-7	TRBJ2-5	-	-	TGTGCCAGCAGCCTGCTGCGTTCGGAGACCCAGTACTTC	CASSLLRSETQYF
TRBV12-3/TRBV12-4	TRBJ1-1	TRBD1	-	TGTGCCAGCAGTTACAGGGGGCAGTATACTGAAGCTTTCTTT	CASSYRGQYTEAFF
TRBV7-6	TRBJ2-5	-	few	TGTGCCAGCAGCTTAGGTCACAGGGGGGGAAAGACCCAGTACTTC	CASSLGHRGGKTQYF
TRBV6-2/TRBV6-3	TRBJ2-1	-	-	TGTGCCAGCAGCGCCCGGGAGCCCCTACACAATGAGCAGTTCTTC	CASSAREPLHNEQFF
TRBV13	TRBJ2-7	-	-	TGTGCCAGCAGCTTAGGTTGGGATTCCTCCTACGAGCAGTACTTC	CASSLGWDSSYEQYF
TRBV7-3	TRBJ1-2	TRBD1	-	TGTGCCAGCAGCTCCGCAAAAGGACAGGGTGAGAAGGGCTACACCTTC	CASSSAKGQGEKGYTF
TRBV12-3/TRBV12-4	TRBJ2-7	TRBD2	many	TGTGCCAGCAGTTTGGGCGGGGGGAGCGAGCAGTACTTC	CASSLGGGSEQYF
TRBV6-5	TRBJ1-6	-	few	TGTGCCAGCAGTATACAGGGTTACTCACCCCTCCACTTT	CASSIQGYSPLHF
TRBV20-1	TRBJ2-3	-	-	TGCAGTGCTCTCGGACTCTCTAGCACAGATACGCAGTATTTT	CSALGLSSTDTQYF
TRBV4-2	TRBJ2-7	-	few	TGTGCCAGCAGCCAAGACAGGGCCTCGTTGCCGCAGTACTTC	CASSQDRASLPQYF